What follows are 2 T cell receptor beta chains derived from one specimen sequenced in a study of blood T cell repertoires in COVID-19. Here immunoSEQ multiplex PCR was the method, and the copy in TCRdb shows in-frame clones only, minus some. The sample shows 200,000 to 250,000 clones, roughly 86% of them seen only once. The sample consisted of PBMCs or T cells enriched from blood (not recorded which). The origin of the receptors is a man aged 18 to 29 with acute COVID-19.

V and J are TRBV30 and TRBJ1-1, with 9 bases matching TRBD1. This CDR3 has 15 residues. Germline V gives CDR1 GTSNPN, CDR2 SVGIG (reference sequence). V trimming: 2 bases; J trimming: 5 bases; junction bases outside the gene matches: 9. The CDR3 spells CAWSKDRGSSTEAFF. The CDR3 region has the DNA TGTGCCTGGAGTAAGGACAGGGGATCGTCGACTGAAGCTTTCTTT.

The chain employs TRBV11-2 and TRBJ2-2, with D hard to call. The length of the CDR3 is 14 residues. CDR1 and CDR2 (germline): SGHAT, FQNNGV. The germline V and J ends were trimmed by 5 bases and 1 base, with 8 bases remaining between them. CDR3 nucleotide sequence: TGTGCCAGCAGCCCCTCCGGGAACACCGGGGAGCTGTTTTTT. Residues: CASSPSGNTGELFF.